This T cell receptor (beta chain) was found in a study of PD-1 blockade in classical Hodgkin lymphoma. Study summary: Patients received nivolumab 3 mg/kg intravenously every 2 weeks.

Assay used: immunoSEQ multiplex PCR; TCRdb lists only in-frame clones, some missing. The table records tens of thousands of clones, about 92% of them present only once. Time point in this sample: cycle 4 day 1 (C4D1), after 6 weeks of nivolumab. Each patient's relapse followed autologous stem cell transplantation, and brentuximab vedotin exposure varied. V lost 5 bases to trimming and J lost 1 base; unmatched junction nucleotides: 4. There are 16 residues in the CDR3. The germline V gene encodes CDR1 LNHDA and CDR2 SQIVND (reference sequence). The sequence derives from a human donor with classical Hodgkin lymphoma. Here the sequenced sample was peripheral blood mononuclear cells (PBMCs), taken before the fourth cycle of nivolumab. This chain joins TRBV19 and TRBJ2-1; TRBD1 aligns across 11 bases. The CDR3 nucleotides read TGTGCCAGTAGTCCAGGACAGGGGGCTTCCTACAATGAGCAGTTCTTC. Translation gives CASSPGQGASYNEQFF.